This T cell receptor (beta chain) was recovered during a study of T-cell reconstitution after alpha-beta-depleted transplantation in children. Construction of the TCRbeta library involved unique molecular identifiers. TCRdb re-called the PCR reads through MiXCR, storing one row per CDR3 protein. Of more than 550,000 distinct CDR3 sequences in the sample, 10% to 13% were seen once. V was clipped by 4 bases and J by 4 bases, with 9 bases between them. The CDR3 runs to 13 residues. In germline, CDR1 is ENHRY, CDR2 SYGVKD. The clonotype originates from a human donor who donated a stem cell graft to a child with acute myeloid leukemia. Source: PBMCs from the stem cell graft donor, taken from the stem cell graft. J is TRBJ2-3 and V is TRBV10-3; a possible D gene is TRBD2 (6 bases). CDR3 coding DNA: TGTGCCATCAGTGTTCCGGGAGCAGATACGCAGTATTTT. Translating it yields CAISVPGADTQYF.